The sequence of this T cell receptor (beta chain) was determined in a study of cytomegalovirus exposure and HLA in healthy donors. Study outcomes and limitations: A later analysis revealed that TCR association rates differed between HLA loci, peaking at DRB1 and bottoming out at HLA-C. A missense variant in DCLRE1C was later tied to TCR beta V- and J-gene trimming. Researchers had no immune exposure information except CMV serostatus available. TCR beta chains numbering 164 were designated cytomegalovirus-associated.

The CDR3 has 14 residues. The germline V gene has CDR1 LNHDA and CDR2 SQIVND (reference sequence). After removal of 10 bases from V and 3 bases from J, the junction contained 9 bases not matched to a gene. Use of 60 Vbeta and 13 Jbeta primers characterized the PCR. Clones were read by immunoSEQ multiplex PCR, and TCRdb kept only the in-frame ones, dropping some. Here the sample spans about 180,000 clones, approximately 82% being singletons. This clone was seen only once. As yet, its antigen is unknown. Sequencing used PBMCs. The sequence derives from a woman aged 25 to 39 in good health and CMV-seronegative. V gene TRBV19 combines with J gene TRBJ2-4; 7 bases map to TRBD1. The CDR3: CATSDRPDKNIQYF. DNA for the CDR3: TGTGCCACTTCGGACAGGCCGGACAAAAACATTCAGTACTTC.